Each of the 24 T cell receptor beta chains below was sequenced from the same sample in a study of T cells in Graves' hyperthyroidism and ophthalmopathy. Amplified regions were TCR beta CDR3 sequences from RNA transcripts. When the TCR CDR3 underwent first-round RT-PCR, the HTBI primer set was used. TCRdb analysed the multiplex PCR reads with MiXCR anew, one entry per CDR3 protein. This sample has hundreds of thousands of distinct CDR3 sequences, with 12% to 15% found just once. Source material: blood. The receptors were gathered from a woman aged 40 to 50 with Graves' ophthalmopathy.

In this sample, this clonotype turned up many times. This rearrangement joins TRBV6-1 to TRBJ1-1, with TRBD1 as a possible D gene (5 bases). Germline CDR1 and CDR2: MNHNS and SASEGT. The CDR3 length is 15 residues. V was trimmed by 6 bases and J by 2 bases, leaving 16 bases between them. In nucleotides, the CDR3 is TGTGCCAGCAGATCCGCATGGGGGGGTAACACTGAAGCTTTCTTT. Amino acids: CASRSAWGGNTEAFF.

The CDR3 coding sequence is TGTGCCAGCTCACCTGAGCAGGGGATGAATCAGCCCCAGCATTTT. Protein: CASSPEQGMNQPQHF. J is TRBJ1-5 and V is TRBV18; D might be TRBD1 (6 bases). The V gene's germline CDR1 is KGHSH and CDR2 LQKENI. Deletions cut 3 bases from V and 4 bases from J, with 13 bases between. The CDR3 sequence is 15 residues long.

This clonotype was found a few times. This chain uses TRBV29-1 with TRBJ2-2, with D perhaps assigned TRBD1 or TRBD2 (5 bases each). V lost 0 bases, J lost 5 bases, and 13 bases lay in between. CDR1 is SQVTM and CDR2 is ANQGSEA in the germline V gene. This CDR3 region has 15 residues. The CDR3, as DNA: TGCAGCGTTGAAGATTGGGGACCGGAGACCGGGGAGCTGTTTTTT. Protein sequence: CSVEDWGPETGELFF.

The chain uses TRBV7-2 and TRBJ1-2, with D possibly TRBD1 on 5 matching bases. Germline loops: CDR1 SGHTA, CDR2 FQGNSA. The ends were cut back, 4 bases at V and 7 bases at J, with 13 bases in the middle. The CDR3 covers 13 residues. CDR3 in DNA: TGTGCCAGCAGCTGGGGACTCTTAGGTGGCTACACCTTC. Its protein product is CASSWGLLGGYTF.

This clonotype was recorded many times. The chain links TRBV11-2 to TRBJ2-5; 10 bases align to TRBD2. CDR3 length: 15 residues. The germline CDR1 and CDR2 sequences are SGHAT and FQNNGV. Losses at the gene ends were 4 bases for V and 5 bases for J; bases not matched to a gene: 7. This CDR3 reads CASSSQRGGSETQYF. The CDR3 nucleotides are TGTGCCAGCAGCTCCCAGCGGGGGGGCAGCGAGACCCAGTACTTC. Complete variable domain (other parts from reference TRBV11-2 and TRBJ2-5): EAGVAQSPRYKIIEKRQSVAFWCNPISGHATLYWYQQILGQGPKLLIQFQNNGVVDDSQLPKDRFSAERLKGVDSTLKIQPAKLEDSAVYLCASSSQRGGSETQYFGPGTRLLVL.

This clonotype was observed at least ten times. This rearrangement joins TRBV10-3 to TRBJ1-2; D gene ambiguous. Trimming pared 2 bases from V and 7 bases from J, leaving 8 bases between. The CDR3 has 12 residues. CDR1 and CDR2 from the germline V gene are ENHRY and SYGVKD. The CDR3 coding sequence is TGTGCCATCAGTGAGAGGGATGGTGGCTACACCTTC. It codes for CAISERDGGYTF.

This clonotype was detected many times. The chain employs TRBV2 and TRBJ1-1; D remains unclear. V lost 4 bases and J lost 3, with 15 bases in between. The CDR3 runs to 15 residues. Germline V CDR1 and CDR2: SNHLY, FYNNEI. CDR3 sequence: CASSAEGRTYTEAFF. The CDR3 nucleotides read TGTGCCAGCAGTGCGGAGGGCAGAACTTACACTGAAGCTTTCTTT.

The chain joins TRBV18 to TRBJ2-7; 8 nucleotides match TRBD2. Germline CDR1 KGHSH, CDR2 LQKENI. The junction had 23 bases not matched to a gene; V was cut back by 7 bases and J by 6 bases. The CDR3 runs to 18 residues. CDR3: CASWPWAREGPKPCEQYF. In DNA, the CDR3 is TGTGCCAGCTGGCCATGGGCCCGGGAGGGCCCCAAGCCGTGCGAGCAGTACTTC.

This chain connects TRBV18 to TRBJ1-2; TRBD1 matches 8 bases. After removal of 4 bases from V and 0 bases from J, the junction contained 7 bases not matched to a gene. The CDR3 covers 16 residues. The germline V gene has CDR1 KGHSH and CDR2 LQKENI. CDR3 nucleotide sequence: TGTGCCAGCTCACAACTGACAGGGGACTCTAACTATGGCTACACCTTC. Protein: CASSQLTGDSNYGYTF. The whole variable domain, remainder taken from reference TRBV18 and TRBJ1-2, is NAGVMQNPRHLVRRRGQEARLRCSPMKGHSHVYWYRQLPEEGLKFMVYLQKENIIDESGMPKERFSAEFPKEGPSILRIQQVVRGDSAAYFCASSQLTGDSNYGYTFGSGTRLTVV.

This clonotype was counted ten times or more. This chain links TRBV11-1 with TRBJ2-1; 10 bases fit TRBD1. Per germline, CDR1 SGHAT and CDR2 FQDESV (reference sequence). Trimming cost V 5 bases and J 6 bases; bases outside gene matches: 7. This CDR3 has 15 amino acids. The CDR3: CASSPWDRGVNEQFF. The CDR3 nucleotides are TGTGCCAGCAGCCCGTGGGACAGGGGTGTCAATGAGCAGTTCTTC.

This clonotype was seen ten or more times. CDR3 coding DNA: TGTGCCATCGAGGTTCTCATGATAAATGGAGAGACCCAGTACTTC. Its protein is CAIEVLMINGETQYF. The rearrangement uses TRBV27 and TRBJ2-5, with no clear D. V was cut by 10 bases and J by 4 bases, with 22 bases left in between. The germline CDR1 and CDR2 sequences are MNHEY and SMNVEV (reference sequence). This CDR3 contains 15 residues.

This clonotype has at least ten counts. V is TRBV3-1 and J is TRBJ1-2; 10 bases align to TRBD1. Germline values: CDR1 LGHDT, CDR2 YNNKEL (reference sequence). The CDR3 sequence is 13 residues long. V gave up 3 bases and J gave up 8 bases; unmatched junction bases: 3. In nucleotides, the CDR3 is TGTGCCAGCAGCCACGGGACAGGGGAAGGCTACACCTTC. This gives the protein CASSHGTGEGYTF.

There are a few counts of this clonotype. J is TRBJ1-6 and V is TRBV7-9; TRBD1 matches at 11 bases. The CDR3 covers 18 residues. V dropped 2 bases and J dropped 5; count of bases not matched to a gene: 8. CDR1 SEHNR and CDR2 FQNEAQ come from the germline V gene (reference sequence). For the CDR3, the DNA is TGTGCCAGCAGCTTAATGGGACAGGGGGGAGAGGATAATTCACCCCTCCACTTT. The encoded protein is CASSLMGQGGEDNSPLHF.

The chain couples TRBV20-1 to TRBJ1-6, with D uncertain. Looked up from germline, CDR1 is DFQATT and CDR2 is SNEGSKA (reference sequence). The germline V and J ends were trimmed by 2 bases and 10 bases, with 12 bases remaining between them. The CDR3 contains 13 residues. The CDR3 reads CSARIHPESPLHF. CDR3 bases: TGCAGTGCTAGAATTCACCCAGAATCACCCCTCCACTTT.

There are many counts of this clonotype. The chain uses TRBV5-1 and TRBJ2-7; possible D gene TRBD2, 7 bases. Germline V gene data show CDR1 as SGHRS and CDR2 as YFSETQ. The CDR3 contains 14 residues. Trimming removed 2 bases from V and 2 bases from J, with 11 bases in between. The CDR3 DNA reads TGCGCCAGCAGCTTACGGGGGGCCGCCTACGAGCAGTACTTC. Protein product: CASSLRGAAYEQYF.

This clonotype was seen ten or more times. The chain recombines TRBV29-1 with TRBJ2-2; TRBD2 aligns across 14 bases. Looked up from germline, CDR1 is SQVTM and CDR2 is ANQGSEA. The V gene end was trimmed by 6 bases and the J gene end by 0 bases; junction bases not matched to a gene: 3. The CDR3 is 16 amino acids. This CDR3 is CSVGTSGGTNTGELFF. Written as DNA, the CDR3 is TGCAGCGTAGGGACTAGCGGGGGAACGAACACCGGGGAGCTGTTTTTT.

The chain joins TRBV29-1 to TRBJ2-5; D could derive from TRBD1 or TRBD2 (7 bases each). CDR3 length: 13 amino acids. V was clipped by 3 bases and J by 5 bases, with 13 bases between them. In germline, CDR1 is SQVTM, CDR2 ANQGSEA. This CDR3 is CSVDLRGGETQYF. The CDR3 region has the DNA TGCAGCGTTGATCTCAGGGGGGGGGAGACCCAGTACTTC.

Ten or more counts support this clonotype. J is TRBJ1-5 and V is TRBV6-1; D is unresolved. V dropped 6 bases and J dropped 6 bases, with 9 bases sitting between them. This CDR3 has 12 amino acids. Looked up from germline, CDR1 is MNHNS and CDR2 is SASEGT. CDR3 in amino acids: CASRIIPQPQHF. DNA for the CDR3: TGTGCCAGCAGAATTATTCCTCAGCCCCAGCATTTT.

The table lists this clonotype with many counts. The CDR3 region is CASSFSGNYGYTF. The CDR3 region has the DNA TGTGCCAGCAGTTTTTCAGGGAACTATGGCTACACCTTC. The chain joins TRBV27 to TRBJ1-2, with a possible D match to TRBD1 (5 bases). The V gene lost 3 bases and the J gene lost 2 bases, with 7 bases spanning the gap. The germline V gene has CDR1 MNHEY and CDR2 SMNVEV (reference sequence). There are 13 residues in the CDR3.

This clonotype was seen many times. CDR3 residues: CSAETSGGSRGETQYF. The CDR3 DNA is TGCAGTGCCGAGACTAGCGGGGGGTCCAGGGGGGAGACCCAGTACTTC. The chain joins TRBV20-1 to TRBJ2-5, with 13 nucleotides matching TRBD2. Trimming removed 6 bases from V and 5 bases from J; junction bases left unmatched: 12. This CDR3 contains 16 residues. CDR1 is DFQATT, CDR2 SNEGSKA, per germline (reference sequence).

This clonotype has a count of ten or more. This chain links TRBV6-1 with TRBJ2-7; D is perhaps TRBD2 (5 bases). The CDR3 has 13 amino acids. Trimming shortened V by 6 bases and J by 3 bases, and 12 bases separated the two germline ends. Germline V CDR1 and CDR2: MNHNS, SASEGT. CDR3 sequence reads: CASRREGVYEQYF. CDR3 nucleotide sequence: TGTGCCAGCAGACGGGAAGGAGTCTACGAGCAGTACTTC.

The table lists this clonotype with a few counts. This chain connects TRBV12-3 or TRBV12-4 to TRBJ2-3; D gene ambiguous. The CDR3 has 13 residues. The V and J ends lost 7 bases and 6 bases respectively, with 14 bases between them. CDR3 region: CASTPKGWDTQYF. Written as DNA, the CDR3 is TGTGCCAGCACCCCCAAGGGATGGGATACGCAGTATTTT.

The table lists this clonotype with many counts. The chain couples TRBV20-1 to TRBJ2-3, with D possibly TRBD1 on 6 matching bases. Germline CDR1 DFQATT, CDR2 SNEGSKA (reference sequence). Trimming took off 2 bases at V and 2 bases at J, with 17 bases between the two ends. The CDR3 has 16 amino acids. This CDR3 is CSARPPWGQNTDTQYF. In DNA, the CDR3 is TGCAGTGCTAGACCGCCGTGGGGGCAGAACACAGATACGCAGTATTTT.

This clonotype has at least ten counts. The chain is built from TRBV13 and TRBJ2-7, with 7 bases fitting TRBD1. The CDR3 sequence is 15 residues long. Germline loops: CDR1 PRHDT, CDR2 FYEKMQ (reference sequence). With V trimmed by 5 bases and J by 2 bases, 9 bases remained unmatched. This CDR3 reads CASSRPAGTAYEQYF. The CDR3 coding sequence is TGTGCCAGCAGCCGCCCGGCAGGGACAGCCTACGAGCAGTACTTC.